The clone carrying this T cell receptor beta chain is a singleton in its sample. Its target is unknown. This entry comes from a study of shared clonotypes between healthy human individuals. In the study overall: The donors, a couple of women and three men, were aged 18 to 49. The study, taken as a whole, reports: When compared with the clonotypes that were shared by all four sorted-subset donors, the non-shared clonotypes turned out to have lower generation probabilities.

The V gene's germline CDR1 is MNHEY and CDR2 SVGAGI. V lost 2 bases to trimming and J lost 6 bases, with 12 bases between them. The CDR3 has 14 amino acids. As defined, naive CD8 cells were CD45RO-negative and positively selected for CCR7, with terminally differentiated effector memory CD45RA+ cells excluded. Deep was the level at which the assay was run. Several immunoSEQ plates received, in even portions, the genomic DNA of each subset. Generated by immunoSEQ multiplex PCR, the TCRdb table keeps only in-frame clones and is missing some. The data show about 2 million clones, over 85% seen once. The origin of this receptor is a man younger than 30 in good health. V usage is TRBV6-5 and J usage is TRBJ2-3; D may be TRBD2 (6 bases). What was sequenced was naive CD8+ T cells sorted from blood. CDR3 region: CASSYVEGRDTQYF. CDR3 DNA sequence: TGTGCCAGCAGTTACGTGGAGGGAAGGGATACGCAGTATTTT.